This T cell receptor (beta chain) was recovered during a study of breast tumors, draining lymph nodes, adjacent tissues. Study conclusions and caveats: Compared with lymph nodes, tumors were less diverse; compared with nontumor tissue, more.

This clonotype was counted many times. Antigen: not known. Breast cancer patients provided tissue from their axillary draining lymph nodes. In TCRdb, the multiplex PCR reads were re-called with MiXCR into one record per CDR3 protein. The table lists about 200,000 distinct CDR3 sequences, approximately 31% of them singletons. The CDR3 runs 15 residues. The germline V and J ends were trimmed by 6 bases and 0 bases, with 12 bases remaining between them. The V gene's germline CDR1 is MGHRA and CDR2 YSYEKL. This clonotype was sampled from a female donor with breast cancer. Some clones in this sample may be carry-over from other donors' samples. The sequencing input was axillary lymph node tissue. J is TRBJ2-1 and V is TRBV4-1; D is perhaps TRBD1 (6 bases). DNA of the CDR3: TGCGCCAGCAGGCAACAGGGATCCTCCTACAATGAGCAGTTCTTC. Amino acid sequence: CASRQQGSSYNEQFF.